These 12 T cell receptor beta chains were all obtained from the same sample, sequenced in a study of beta chain features in type 1 diabetes. As every portion of the isolated RNA was reverse transcribed, the sequencing read expressed TCRB transcripts. Repertoires were generated with immunoSEQ multiplex PCR, while TCRdb's copy carries only in-frame clones and drops some. Of a few hundred thousand clones listed, more than 11% are singletons. Sample: naive CD4+ T cells from blood. These receptors originate from a man aged 30 to 39 in good health.

This sequence joins TRBV25-1 and TRBJ2-3, with D unclear. The germline gives CDR1 MGHDK, CDR2 SYGVNS. The CDR3 has 15 amino acids. Trimming removed 3 bases from V and 8 bases from J, with 18 bases in between. DNA for the CDR3: TGTGCCAGCAGTGATGTTTCTTTGGTGTCCGGTACGCAGTATTTT. This gives the protein CASSDVSLVSGTQYF.

This clone appeared a few times. V and J are TRBV4-1 and TRBJ1-2; weak D call: TRBD1 (6 bases). The CDR3 loop spans 15 amino acids. Trimming stripped 0 bases from V and 8 bases from J, with 16 bases between. The germline V gene encodes CDR1 MGHRA and CDR2 YSYEKL. In DNA form, the CDR3 reads TGCGCCAGCAGCCAAGATTTAACGGGGGCTCGCGGCTACACCTTC. Residues: CASSQDLTGARGYTF.

This clone has a handful of counts. The V gene is TRBV7-2, the J gene TRBJ2-1; 10 bases are a match to TRBD2. J gave up 4 bases and V 1 base, and 7 bases lay outside the gene matches. The CDR3 runs 17 residues. Germline assignment: CDR1 SGHTA and CDR2 FQGNSA. The CDR3 reads CASSLVRRTSGYNEQFF. The CDR3 DNA reads TGTGCCAGCAGCTTAGTCCGGAGGACTAGCGGTTACAATGAGCAGTTCTTC.

This chain uses TRBV9 with TRBJ2-2; 7 nucleotides agree with TRBD1. Losses at the gene ends were 3 bases for V and 1 base for J; bases not matched to a gene: 12. The CDR3 is 18 amino acids. CDR1 SGDLS and CDR2 YYNGEE come from the germline V gene. CDR3 nucleotides: TGTGCCAGCAGCGCCCCTCGGACAGGAAAACAGAACACCGGGGAGCTGTTTTTT. Its translation: CASSAPRTGKQNTGELFF.

The chain joins TRBV29-1 to TRBJ2-1, with 9 bases that match TRBD2. Germline V gives CDR1 SQVTM, CDR2 ANQGSEA. The CDR3 loop spans 16 amino acids. The trim removed 7 bases at V and 3 bases at J, leaving 13 bases unmatched. CDR3 in DNA: TGCAGCGGCAGACCGGGACTAGCAACCTTCTACAATGAGCAGTTCTTC. Amino acid sequence: CSGRPGLATFYNEQFF.

V gene TRBV19 combines with J gene TRBJ1-1; D is unclear. The CDR3 spans 13 residues. V was clipped by 5 bases and J by 4 bases, with 11 bases between them. CDR1 and CDR2 from the germline V gene are LNHDA and SQIVND (reference sequence). As DNA, the CDR3 is TGTGCCAGTAGTGATAGAGTGATCACTGAAGCTTTCTTT. As protein: CASSDRVITEAFF.

This clone showed up just a few times. The chain employs TRBV29-1 and TRBJ2-1; D unclear. V gave up 7 bases and J gave up 7 bases, with 14 bases separating them. CDR3 length: 12 residues. Germline CDR1 and CDR2: SQVTM and ANQGSEA. Written as DNA, the CDR3 is TGCAGCGCGATAAAGCTCCAAAATGAGCAGTTCTTC. Protein product: CSAIKLQNEQFF.

This clone was detected ten times or more. The chain is built from TRBV29-1 and TRBJ2-4; D not resolved. V was cut by 5 bases and J by 3 bases, with 14 bases left in between. The CDR3 extends over 14 amino acids. Germline V gene sequence: CDR1 SQVTM, CDR2 ANQGSEA. The CDR3 loop is CSVHVGLDKNIQYF. As DNA, the CDR3 is TGCAGCGTTCACGTGGGGTTAGACAAAAACATTCAGTACTTC.

This clone was picked up a small number of times. The V call is TRBV13, the J call TRBJ1-1; D is uncertain. Trimming removed 5 bases from V and 0 bases from J, with 19 bases in between. The germline gives CDR1 PRHDT, CDR2 FYEKMQ (reference sequence). The CDR3 contains 17 residues. CDR3 loop: CASSKQVNSRVNTEAFF. CDR3 bases: TGTGCCAGCAGCAAGCAGGTCAACTCTAGGGTGAACACTGAAGCTTTCTTT.

V gene TRBV19 combines with J gene TRBJ2-6; no firm D call. V was pared by 0 bases and J by 0 bases, with 12 bases between. Germline V gene sequence: CDR1 LNHDA, CDR2 SQIVND (reference sequence). The CDR3 is 18 amino acids. The CDR3 is CASSIEPTGYSGANVLTF. In DNA, the CDR3 is TGTGCCAGTAGTATAGAACCAACCGGATACTCTGGGGCCAACGTCCTGACTTTC. Complete variable domain (other parts from reference TRBV19 and TRBJ2-6): DGGITQSPKYLFRKEGQNVTLSCEQNLNHDAMYWYRQDPGQGLRLIYYSQIVNDFQKGDIAEGYSVSREKKESFPLTVTSAQKNPTAFYLCASSIEPTGYSGANVLTFGAGSRLTVL.

This clone was observed a few times. The chain is built from TRBV2 and TRBJ2-3; 8 nucleotides agree with TRBD2. The CDR3 is 19 residues long. Trimming removed 10 bases from V and 2 bases from J; junction bases left unmatched: 23. Germline CDR1 reads SNHLY; CDR2 reads FYNNEI. The CDR3 coding sequence is TGTGCCACCACAGCTGGTTTTATTCTTCGACTAGCGAACACAGATACGCAGTATTTT. This encodes CATTAGFILRLANTDTQYF.

This rearrangement joins TRBV19 to TRBJ2-7, with 7 nucleotides matching TRBD2. This CDR3 is 14 amino acids long. Germline V CDR1 and CDR2: LNHDA, SQIVND (reference sequence). Trimming took 3 bases from V and 2 from J; bases not matched to a gene: 4. CDR3 nucleotides: TGTGCCAGTAGTATCGGAGCGGGGCCCTACGAGCAGTACGTC. It specifies CASSIGAGPYEQYV.